In this sample, the clone carrying this T cell receptor (beta chain) turned up a few times. A much larger clone lies one base from this, so it may be a read error. By 5'RACE with 10-nucleotide random UMIs, the cDNA was made. A single record per CDR3 protein comes from TCRdb applying MiXCR to the 5' RACE reads. The sample consists of about 66,000 distinct CDR3 sequences, roughly 4.5% of them appearing once. These data originate in a study of neurological immune-mediated disorders. The sample taken for sequencing was PBMCs. The sequence came from a man between 25 and 39 years old with multiple sclerosis.

The CDR3 sequence: CASRFGLSRFF. CDR3 DNA: TGTGCCAGCAGATTTGGACTGTCGCGCTTCTTC. The V and J genes are TRBV5-6 and TRBJ2-1; D may be TRBD2 (5 bases). Germline loops: CDR1 SGHDT, CDR2 YYEEEE. V was cut by 5 bases and J by 16 bases, with 16 bases left in between. The CDR3 contains 11 residues.